One sample yielded the 28 T cell receptor beta chains listed below, sequenced in a study of blood T cell repertoires in COVID-19 (dated by TCRdb to about 2020). The protocol used for the library was the immunoSEQ multiplex PCR assay. Here the immuneACCESS table is served through TCRdb, limited to in-frame sequences with V and J called. Missing clones are a known gap in these copies; in checked studies unresolved V genes cover under half, and the rest lacks a known reason. The sample table lists 300,000 to 450,000 clones, around 87% of them with a count of one. Around 1.9% of the sample is taken by the ten largest. The sequenced sample consisted of PBMCs or T cells enriched from blood (not recorded which). These receptors originate from a man aged 35-49 years in a cohort exposed to, infected with or recovered from COVID-19 (not recorded which).

This chain uses TRBV5-1 with TRBJ1-3; TRBD1 is a possible D gene (6 bases). The V end lost 2 bases, the J end lost 2 bases, and 14 bases lay between the germline ends. The CDR3 extends over 16 amino acids. The V gene's germline CDR1 is SGHRS and CDR2 YFSETQ. The CDR3 nucleotides are TGCGCCAGCAGCTTAACTACACAGGGTGCTGGAAACACCATATATTTT. Its protein is CASSLTTQGAGNTIYF. Variable domain in full (rest from reference TRBV5-1 and TRBJ1-3): KAGVTQTPRYLIKTRGQQVTLSCSPISGHRSVSWYQQTPGQGLQFLFEYFSETQRNKGNFPGRFSGRQFSNSRSEMNVSTLELGDSALYLCASSLTTQGAGNTIYFGEGSWLTVV.

The chain has TRBV7-2 and TRBJ1-5, with a possible D match to TRBD1 (5 bases). The V gene lost 1 base and the J gene lost 6 bases, with 10 bases spanning the gap. The CDR3 loop spans 14 amino acids. Germline assignment: CDR1 SGHTA and CDR2 FQGNSA. The CDR3 coding sequence is TGTGCCAGCAGCTTAGAGGGGTCGGGTCAGCCCCAGCATTTT. It is translated as CASSLEGSGQPQHF.

The chain uses TRBV5-1 and TRBJ2-7, with 10 bases that match TRBD2. The trim removed 2 bases at V and 7 bases at J, leaving 12 bases unmatched. The germline gives CDR1 SGHRS, CDR2 YFSETQ. The length of the CDR3 is 16 residues. CDR3 coding DNA: TGCGCCAGCAGCTTCGCCTTAGCGGGAGGTTCTAGGGAGCAGTACTTC. Its protein product is CASSFALAGGSREQYF.

The chain employs TRBV19 and TRBJ2-1, with TRBD2 matching 9 bases. This CDR3 region has 16 residues. The V gene end was trimmed by 0 bases and the J gene end by 7 bases; junction bases not matched to a gene: 7. Germline CDR1 is LNHDA and CDR2 is SQIVND (reference sequence). CDR3 DNA sequence: TGTGCCAGTAGTATAGAAATTAGCGGGAGATGGAATGAGCAGTTCTTC. Encoded protein: CASSIEISGRWNEQFF. The whole variable domain, remainder taken from reference TRBV19 and TRBJ2-1, is DGGITQSPKYLFRKEGQNVTLSCEQNLNHDAMYWYRQDPGQGLRLIYYSQIVNDFQKGDIAEGYSVSREKKESFPLTVTSAQKNPTAFYLCASSIEISGRWNEQFFGPGTRLTVL.

V is TRBV18 and J is TRBJ1-5; D perhaps matches TRBD1 (5 bases). Germline V gene sequence: CDR1 KGHSH, CDR2 LQKENI. The CDR3 extends over 13 amino acids. V was shortened by 3 bases and J by 5 bases, with 8 bases between the two germline ends. The CDR3 here is CASSPRDDQPQHF. CDR3 nucleotides: TGTGCCAGCTCACCCAGGGATGATCAGCCCCAGCATTTT.

V and J are TRBV6-6 and TRBJ2-1, with 10 bases matching TRBD2. CDR1 MNHNY and CDR2 SVGAGI come from the germline V gene (reference sequence). The V segment lost 2 bases and the J segment 6 bases; nucleotides outside the gene matches: 7. The CDR3 length is 16 residues. The CDR3 reads CASSYVPSGSSNEQFF. CDR3 sequence (DNA): TGTGCCAGCAGTTACGTGCCTAGCGGGAGTAGCAATGAGCAGTTCTTC.

V and J are TRBV5-4 and TRBJ2-5, with 8 bases lining up with TRBD1. J gave up 4 bases and V 4 bases, and 6 bases lay outside the gene matches. Germline V gene lookup returns CDR1 SGHNT and CDR2 YYREEE (reference sequence). The CDR3 is made up of 14 amino acids. The CDR3 here is CASSRRQGRETQYF. CDR3 coding DNA: TGTGCCAGCAGCCGTCGACAGGGGAGAGAGACCCAGTACTTC.

This clone was detected only once. The chain is built from TRBV6-2 or TRBV6-3 and TRBJ1-5, with a possible D match to TRBD1 (6 bases). The ends were cut back, 5 bases at V and 5 bases at J, with 16 bases in the middle. Germline V gene sequence: CDR1 MNHEY, CDR2 SVGEGT. This CDR3 is built from 15 residues. CDR3 bases: TGTGCCAGCAGTCCCCGAAAGACAGGCCATCAGCCCCAGCATTTT. Amino acids: CASSPRKTGHQPQHF.

The V gene is TRBV27, the J gene TRBJ1-6, with unresolved D. Trimming shortened V by 6 bases and J by 0 bases, and 12 bases separated the two germline ends. The CDR3 sequence is 16 residues long. Germline CDR1 reads MNHEY; CDR2 reads SMNVEV (reference sequence). CDR3 loop: CASRFYGSSYNSPLHF. The CDR3 nucleotides read TGTGCCAGCAGGTTCTACGGGAGCTCCTATAATTCACCCCTCCACTTT.

The gene calls are TRBV7-9 and TRBJ2-1, with 7 bases that match TRBD1. After removal of 4 bases from V and 9 bases from J, the junction contained 6 bases not matched to a gene. CDR3 size: 13 residues. Per the germline V gene, CDR1 is SEHNR and CDR2 is FQNEAQ (reference sequence). The CDR3 loop reads CASSYDRAGEQFF. Written as DNA, the CDR3 is TGTGCCAGCAGCTACGACAGGGCGGGTGAGCAGTTCTTC.

The rearrangement uses TRBV2 and TRBJ2-2; 13 bases map to TRBD2. The junction had 7 bases not matched to a gene; V was cut back by 6 bases and J by 6 bases. The CDR3 has 16 residues. CDR1 is SNHLY, CDR2 FYNNEI, per germline. The chain's CDR3 is CASRLTSGRVAGELFF. Here the CDR3 DNA reads TGTGCCAGCAGGCTTACTAGCGGGAGGGTTGCCGGGGAGCTGTTTTTT.

The chain recombines TRBV18 with TRBJ1-3; 11 bases map to TRBD1. Germline loops: CDR1 KGHSH, CDR2 LQKENI. With V trimmed by 4 bases and J by 2 bases, 1 base remained unmatched. The CDR3 covers 15 residues. CDR3 amino acids: CASSQGQGAGNTIYF. The CDR3, as DNA: TGTGCCAGCTCACAGGGACAGGGGGCTGGAAACACCATATATTTT.

This CDR3 is CATSDGGSMNTEAFF. The CDR3 nucleotides are TGTGCCACCAGCGATGGAGGGAGCATGAACACTGAAGCTTTCTTT. The rearrangement links TRBV15 to TRBJ1-1; D gene unclear. The CDR3 runs to 15 residues. The germline V gene encodes CDR1 LNHNV and CDR2 YYDKDF (reference sequence). The V and J ends lost 5 bases and 0 bases respectively, with 13 bases between them.

The chain combines TRBV6-5 with TRBJ1-1, with 9 positions matching TRBD1. Germline V gives CDR1 MNHEY, CDR2 SVGAGI. Trimming took 5 bases from V and 6 from J; bases not matched to a gene: 7. This CDR3 has 14 amino acids. This chain's CDR3 is CASSTGQGIAEAFF. The DNA of the CDR3 is TGTGCCAGCAGTACCGGACAGGGGATCGCTGAAGCTTTCTTT.

V is TRBV5-1 and J is TRBJ2-7; 10 bases are a match to TRBD1. The germline V gene encodes CDR1 SGHRS and CDR2 YFSETQ. Trimming cost V 4 bases and J 2 bases; bases outside gene matches: 3. The CDR3 is 14 amino acids. CDR3 in amino acids: CASSIGQGAYEQYF. The CDR3 DNA is TGCGCCAGCAGCATCGGACAGGGGGCCTACGAGCAGTACTTC.

The chain joins TRBV30 to TRBJ2-3, with 7 bases lining up with TRBD2. CDR3 length: 14 amino acids. CDR1 is GTSNPN, CDR2 SVGIG, per germline (reference sequence). The ends lost 4 bases at V and 6 bases at J; junction bases unmatched: 10. DNA for the CDR3: TGTGCCTGGAACGTGGGCGGGAGATTGGATACGCAGTATTTT. This codes for CAWNVGGRLDTQYF. The whole variable domain, remainder taken from reference TRBV30 and TRBJ2-3, is SQTIHQWPATLVQPVGSPLSLECTVEGTSNPNLYWYRQAAGRGLQLLFYSVGIGQISSEVPQNLSASRPQDRQFILSSKKLLLSDSGFYLCAWNVGGRLDTQYFGPGTRLTVL.

J is TRBJ2-1 and V is TRBV6-5; possible D gene TRBD1, 5 bases. V lost 5 bases and J lost 5, with 10 bases in between. The germline V gene has CDR1 MNHEY and CDR2 SVGAGI. The CDR3 totals 13 residues. CDR3 DNA: TGTGCCAGCAGTCCCAGGGTAAACAATGAGCAGTTCTTC. Protein: CASSPRVNNEQFF.

The chain is built from TRBV5-5 and TRBJ1-1; D uncertain. Trimming shortened V by 1 base and J by 1 base, and 5 bases separated the two germline ends. The CDR3 spans 13 residues. CDR1 SGHKS and CDR2 YYEKEE come from the germline V gene (reference sequence). Here the CDR3 reads CASSLIANTEAFF. The CDR3 DNA reads TGTGCCAGCAGCTTGATAGCGAACACTGAAGCTTTCTTT.

J is TRBJ2-6 and V is TRBV7-9; 8 bases fit TRBD1. Germline values: CDR1 SEHNR, CDR2 FQNEAQ (reference sequence). Trimming cost V 5 bases and J 3 bases; bases outside gene matches: 9. This CDR3 is built from 17 residues. The CDR3: CASSIRTGTGGANVLTF. CDR3 nucleotides: TGTGCCAGCAGCATACGGACAGGGACAGGTGGGGCCAACGTCCTGACTTTC.

The chain combines TRBV6-5 with TRBJ2-2; D is ambiguous. Germline V gene sequence: CDR1 MNHEY, CDR2 SVGAGI. The CDR3 spans 13 residues. V lost 6 bases to trimming and J lost 6 bases, with 11 bases between them. CDR3 sequence reads: CASRNGVSGELFF. The CDR3 DNA is TGTGCCAGCAGAAACGGTGTTTCCGGGGAGCTGTTTTTT.

This sequence joins TRBV18 and TRBJ2-1; 11 positions match TRBD2. The V gene end was trimmed by 0 bases and the J gene end by 10 bases; junction bases not matched to a gene: 11. This CDR3 comprises 17 residues. Per germline, CDR1 KGHSH and CDR2 LQKENI. The chain's CDR3 is CASSPPALAGVSGEQFF. The CDR3 bases are TGTGCCAGCTCACCACCCGCACTAGCGGGAGTATCGGGAGAGCAGTTCTTC.

The genes are TRBV11-2 and TRBJ2-2, with 8 bases identical to TRBD1. V lost 4 bases to trimming and J lost 3 bases; unmatched junction nucleotides: 16. This CDR3 has 19 amino acids. Germline CDR1 SGHAT, CDR2 FQNNGV. The chain's CDR3 is CASSSWTGKGLEDTGELFF. CDR3 sequence (DNA): TGTGCCAGCAGCTCCTGGACAGGGAAGGGTTTGGAGGACACCGGGGAGCTGTTTTTT.

This rearrangement joins TRBV11-2 to TRBJ2-7; D unclear. V lost 2 bases to trimming and J lost 0 bases, with 8 bases between them. CDR1 and CDR2 from the germline V gene are SGHAT and FQNNGV. The CDR3 spans 14 residues. The CDR3 bases are TGTGCCAGCAGCTTATTATGGCTCTCCTACGAGCAGTACTTC. Amino acids: CASSLLWLSYEQYF.

This chain links TRBV30 with TRBJ1-5; the match to TRBD1 covers 7 bases. The ends lost 4 bases at V and 4 bases at J; junction bases unmatched: 7. The CDR3 runs to 14 residues. Germline-derived CDR1 and CDR2 are GTSNPN and SVGIG (reference sequence). The CDR3 loop is CAWNRQGPNQPQHF. CDR3 DNA: TGTGCCTGGAACCGACAGGGTCCGAATCAGCCCCAGCATTTT.

The rearrangement uses TRBV28 and TRBJ1-2, with 7 bases matching TRBD1. Germline loops: CDR1 MDHEN, CDR2 SYDVKM. After removal of 3 bases from V and 4 bases from J, the junction contained 11 bases not matched to a gene. The CDR3 runs 16 residues. Written as DNA, the CDR3 is TGTGCCAGCAGTTTGTTCGGGGACAGAGATTTCTATGGCTACACCTTC. It translates to CASSLFGDRDFYGYTF.

This chain uses TRBV5-1 with TRBJ2-7, with 7 bases lining up with TRBD1. The V gene end was trimmed by 0 bases and the J gene end by 5 bases; junction bases not matched to a gene: 5. Per germline, CDR1 SGHRS and CDR2 YFSETQ. The CDR3 has 14 residues. CDR3 DNA: TGCGCCAGCAGCTTGGGAAGGGGGCGGGACGAGCAGTACTTC. Encoded protein: CASSLGRGRDEQYF.

The V call is TRBV28, the J call TRBJ2-5; no reliable D call. With 2 bases removed from V and 2 bases from J, the gap between germline ends came to 9 bases. Looked up from germline, CDR1 is MDHEN and CDR2 is SYDVKM. The CDR3 totals 14 residues. This chain's CDR3 is CASSLGGRQETQYF. In DNA form, the CDR3 reads TGTGCCAGCAGTTTAGGTGGCAGACAAGAGACCCAGTACTTC. The entire variable domain, with the rest obtained from reference TRBV28 and TRBJ2-5, is as follows: DVKVTQSSRYLVKRTGEKVFLECVQDMDHENMFWYRQDPGLGLRLIYFSYDVKMKEKGDIPEGYSVSREKKERFSLILESASTNQTSMYLCASSLGGRQETQYFGPGTRLLVL.

This clone turned up a few times. The chain carries TRBV14 and TRBJ1-3, with D unclear. CDR1 is SGHDN and CDR2 is FVKESK in the germline V gene. Trimming removed 3 bases at V and 0 bases at J, with 9 bases between. This CDR3 region has 15 residues. The CDR3 is CASSQDGSSGNTIYF. In DNA, the CDR3 is TGTGCCAGCAGCCAGGACGGGAGCTCTGGAAACACCATATATTTT.